Described below is a single T cell receptor (beta chain) sequence and its context. The data derive from a study of shared clonotypes between healthy human individuals. Sequencing was performed with immunoSEQ multiplex PCR; in TCRdb, only in-frame clones are kept and a portion is missing. The table shows 1,400,000 or so clones, with around 98.5% occurring only once. Germline CDR1 reads SGHTS; CDR2 reads YDEGEE. The CDR3 consists of 15 residues. Trimming took off 4 bases at V and 1 base at J, with 12 bases between the two ends. The chain combines TRBV5-8 with TRBJ1-3; D may be TRBD1 (5 bases). This receptor was obtained from a man aged 25-45 years in good health. The source material was naive CD4+ T cells sorted from blood. Subset noted: CD45RA+ positively selected. This CDR3 is CASSAGLGSGNTIYF. The CDR3 nucleotides read TGTGCCAGCAGCGCAGGGCTCGGGTCTGGAAACACCATATATTTT.